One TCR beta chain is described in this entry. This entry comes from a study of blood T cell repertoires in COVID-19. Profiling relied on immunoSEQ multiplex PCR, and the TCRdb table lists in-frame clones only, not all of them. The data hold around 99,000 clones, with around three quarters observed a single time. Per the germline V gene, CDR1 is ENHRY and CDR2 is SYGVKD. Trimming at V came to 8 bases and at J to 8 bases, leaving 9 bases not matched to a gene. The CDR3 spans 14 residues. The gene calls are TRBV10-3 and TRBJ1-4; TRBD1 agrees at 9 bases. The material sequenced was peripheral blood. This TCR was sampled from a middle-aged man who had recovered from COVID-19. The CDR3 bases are TGTGCCATCCGGTCGGACAGGGGCAACGAAAAACTGTTTTTT. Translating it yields CAIRSDRGNEKLFF.